One sample yielded the 23 T cell receptor beta chains listed below, sequenced in a study of blood T cells in healthy people across ages. A second PCR, run for about 7 to 11 cycles, used a sample-barcoded 5' primer plus a J-beta primer mix. Each CDR3 protein is one row after TCRdb ran MiXCR on the 5' RACE reads. In the table there are about 640,000 distinct CDR3 sequences, roughly 58% of which are singletons. The sample consisted of blood. All receptors come from a man aged 60-69 years in good health.

This clonotype appeared a few times. This chain joins TRBV15 and TRBJ2-6, with D maybe TRBD1 (6 bases). V dropped 4 bases and J dropped 4 bases, with 11 bases sitting between them. The germline gives CDR1 LNHNV, CDR2 YYDKDF (reference sequence). The CDR3 extends over 15 amino acids. The CDR3 sequence is CATSTGAAGANVLTF. DNA of the CDR3: TGTGCCACCAGCACAGGGGCAGCGGGGGCCAACGTCCTGACTTTC. The full variable domain, completed using reference TRBV15 and TRBJ2-6, is DAMVIQNPRYQVTQFGKPVTLSCSQTLNHNVMYWYQQKSSQAPKLLFHYYDKDFNNEADTPDNFQSRRPNTSFCFLDIRSPGLGDTAMYLCATSTGAAGANVLTFGAGSRLTVL.

The genes are TRBV11-2 and TRBJ1-2; D gene uncertain. The CDR3 sequence is 14 residues long. The germline CDR1 and CDR2 sequences are SGHAT and FQNNGV. V dropped 4 bases and J dropped 5 bases, with 14 bases sitting between them. The CDR3 here is CASSSSGSPYGYTF. As DNA, the CDR3 is TGTGCCAGCAGCTCCTCGGGAAGTCCTTATGGCTACACCTTC.

A few counts support this clonotype. J is TRBJ2-3 and V is TRBV5-1; D is unresolved. The V end lost 4 bases, the J end lost 0 bases, and 6 bases lay between the germline ends. CDR1 is SGHRS, CDR2 YFSETQ, per germline. The CDR3 runs to 13 residues. The CDR3 region is CASSVDSTDTQYF. Written as DNA, the CDR3 is TGCGCCAGCAGCGTTGACAGCACAGATACGCAGTATTTT.

The genes are TRBV5-1 and TRBJ2-5; D gene uncertain. Trimming removed 0 bases from V and 4 bases from J, with 13 bases in between. This CDR3 is 15 amino acids long. Germline CDR1 reads SGHRS; CDR2 reads YFSETQ. The CDR3 protein is CASSLASTTLETQYF. The CDR3 nucleotides are TGCGCCAGCAGCTTGGCCAGCACTACTTTAGAGACCCAGTACTTC.

V is TRBV5-1 and J is TRBJ2-7, with D perhaps matching TRBD1 (6 bases). V shed 4 bases and J shed 3 bases, with 11 bases lying between them. The CDR3 covers 13 residues. Germline-derived CDR1 and CDR2 are SGHRS and YFSETQ. CDR3 protein: CASSPTGDYEQYF. The CDR3 DNA reads TGCGCCAGCAGCCCGACAGGAGACTACGAGCAGTACTTC.

The genes are TRBV24-1 and TRBJ2-3, with D possibly called TRBD1 or TRBD2 (6 bases each). This CDR3 comprises 15 residues. The ends were cut back, 2 bases at V and 4 bases at J, with 12 bases in the middle. Germline values: CDR1 KGHDR, CDR2 SFDVKD. The CDR3: CATSDSRGAADTQYF. CDR3 nucleotide sequence: TGTGCCACCAGTGATTCGAGGGGGGCCGCAGATACGCAGTATTTT.

This CDR3 is CASSLAITGEAFF. For the CDR3, the DNA is TGTGCCAGCAGCTTAGCGATAACGGGAGAAGCTTTCTTT. The V and J genes are TRBV7-9 and TRBJ1-1; D uncertain. Germline lookup yields CDR1 SEHNR and CDR2 FQNEAQ (reference sequence). This CDR3 spans 13 amino acids. Trimming removed 0 bases at V and 8 bases at J, with 10 bases between.

This clonotype was picked up one time. One junction end does not reproduce the germline sequence, and a read error may be involved. The CDR3 DNA reads as TGCACCAGCAGCCCCGGGACAGGGTCCTACAATGAGCAGTTCTTC. Residues: CTSSPGTGSYNEQFF. The chain links TRBV5-1 to TRBJ2-1, with 9 bases fitting TRBD1. Per the germline V gene, CDR1 is SGHRS and CDR2 is YFSETQ. CDR3 length: 15 amino acids.

The gene calls are TRBV3-1 and TRBJ1-2; D uncertain. CDR3 length: 14 amino acids. Trimming took off 0 bases at V and 4 bases at J, with 9 bases between the two ends. Germline V lookup: CDR1 LGHDT, CDR2 YNNKEL (reference sequence). The CDR3 DNA follows: TGTGCCAGCAGCCAAGAAGTCAGGACCTATGGCTACACCTTC. This translates into CASSQEVRTYGYTF.

V and J are TRBV2 and TRBJ2-1; D not resolved. Per the germline V gene, CDR1 is SNHLY and CDR2 is FYNNEI. With 5 bases removed from V and 2 bases from J, the gap between germline ends came to 16 bases. The CDR3 totals 16 residues. In DNA, the CDR3 is TGTGCCAGCAGTTCCCGTGGGTCTACACCCTACAATGAGCAGTTCTTC. Translating gives CASSSRGSTPYNEQFF. The complete variable domain, with remaining parts taken from reference TRBV2 and TRBJ2-1, reads EPEVTQTPSHQVTQMGQEVILRCVPISNHLYFYWYRQILGQKVEFLVSFYNNEISEKSEIFDDQFSVERPDGSNFTLKIRSTKLEDSAMYFCASSSRGSTPYNEQFFGPGTRLTVL.

This clonotype has a single count. The V call is TRBV7-9, the J call TRBJ1-2; TRBD1 aligns across 9 bases. V dropped 7 bases and J dropped 6; count of bases not matched to a gene: 6. This CDR3 is built from 13 residues. Germline V gene lookup returns CDR1 SEHNR and CDR2 FQNEAQ (reference sequence). The CDR3 region has the DNA TGTGCCAGCACCATACAGGGGGCCGATGGCTACACCTTC. Translating it yields CASTIQGADGYTF.

At least ten counts were recorded for this clonotype. V usage is TRBV20-1 and J usage is TRBJ2-5, with no clear D. Between the trimmed V and J ends, which lost 5 bases and 1 base, there was a span of 2 bases. Germline CDR1 DFQATT, CDR2 SNEGSKA (reference sequence). The CDR3 runs 10 residues. The CDR3 bases are TGCAGTGCTGGCCAAGAGACCCAGTACTTC. As protein: CSAGQETQYF.

J is TRBJ2-5 and V is TRBV10-3; 12 bases fit TRBD2. This CDR3 comprises 15 residues. The germline V gene has CDR1 ENHRY and CDR2 SYGVKD. Trimming at V came to 4 bases and at J to 3 bases, leaving 3 bases not matched to a gene. DNA for the CDR3: TGTGCCATCAGTGCTAGGACTAGCGGGGAAGAGACCCAGTACTTC. Protein sequence: CAISARTSGEETQYF.

A few counts support this clonotype. The chain employs TRBV18 and TRBJ2-6, with D tentatively TRBD1 (6 bases). V lost 3 bases, J lost 0 bases, and 15 bases lay in between. The CDR3 loop spans 18 amino acids. Germline CDR1 is KGHSH and CDR2 is LQKENI. The CDR3 bases are TGTGCCAGCTCACCCCCTACAGGGAGAAGCTCTGGGGCCAACGTCCTGACTTTC. This sequence encodes CASSPPTGRSSGANVLTF.

The genes are TRBV12-3 or TRBV12-4 and TRBJ2-3; D is ambiguous. Trimming shortened V by 6 bases and J by 6 bases, and 7 bases separated the two germline ends. This CDR3 is built from 11 residues. For the CDR3, the DNA is TGTGCCAGCAGGAGGATGGATACGCAGTATTTT. This sequence encodes CASRRMDTQYF.

The gene calls are TRBV5-1 and TRBJ2-5; D could derive from TRBD1 or TRBD2 (5 bases each). Germline CDR1 reads SGHRS; CDR2 reads YFSETQ. The V gene lost 5 bases and the J gene lost 4 bases, with 18 bases spanning the gap. The CDR3 has 15 amino acids. CDR3 in amino acids: CASSPGPGSLETQYF. In DNA form, the CDR3 reads TGCGCCAGCAGTCCGGGACCAGGGAGCCTAGAGACCCAGTACTTC. Combining the CDR3 with reference TRBV5-1 and TRBJ2-5 gives the whole variable domain KAGVTQTPRYLIKTRGQQVTLSCSPISGHRSVSWYQQTPGQGLQFLFEYFSETQRNKGNFPGRFSGRQFSNSRSEMNVSTLELGDSALYLCASSPGPGSLETQYFGPGTRLLVL.

This clonotype was observed a handful of times. The chain uses TRBV5-5 and TRBJ1-2; D not resolved. The V gene's germline CDR1 is SGHKS and CDR2 YYEKEE (reference sequence). The V gene lost 4 bases and the J gene lost 3 bases, with 28 bases spanning the gap. The CDR3 length is 19 residues. This CDR3 reads CASSPTEYRAPIEYYGYTF. The CDR3 region has the DNA TGTGCCAGCAGCCCTACCGAATACCGCGCTCCTATAGAGTACTATGGCTACACCTTC.

This clonotype showed up just once. This chain uses TRBV29-1 with TRBJ2-3; 10 bases are a match to TRBD2. With V trimmed by 4 bases and J by 12 bases, 10 bases remained unmatched. This CDR3 has 13 residues. Germline V lookup: CDR1 SQVTM, CDR2 ANQGSEA. The chain's CDR3 is CSVVYGLAATQYF. The CDR3 DNA follows: TGCAGCGTTGTTTACGGACTAGCGGCCACTCAGTATTTT.

The rearrangement uses TRBV5-1 and TRBJ2-3; no firm D call. The germline CDR1 and CDR2 sequences are SGHRS and YFSETQ. Trimming cost V 1 base and J 2 bases, with 5 bases left between them. CDR3 length: 13 residues. CDR3 DNA sequence: TGCGCCAGCAGCTTGACCGACACAGATACGCAGTATTTT. Translating gives CASSLTDTDTQYF.

This clonotype has just one count. V usage is TRBV28 and J usage is TRBJ2-1, with D possibly TRBD1 on 6 matching bases. Deletions cut 2 bases from V and 9 bases from J, with 14 bases between. Germline CDR1 is MDHEN and CDR2 is SYDVKM. The CDR3 runs 14 residues. CDR3 region: CASSLGGGLGEQFF. The CDR3 nucleotides read TGTGCCAGCAGTTTAGGTGGGGGCCTGGGTGAGCAGTTCTTC.

The chain employs TRBV6-5 and TRBJ1-1; 11 positions agree with TRBD1. CDR3 size: 18 residues. Losses at the gene ends were 6 bases for V and 4 bases for J; bases not matched to a gene: 16. From germline, CDR1 is MNHEY and CDR2 SVGAGI. This chain's CDR3 is CASSYRPRTGGRGTEAFF. DNA of the CDR3: TGTGCCAGCAGCTACCGACCAAGGACAGGGGGCAGGGGCACTGAAGCTTTCTTT.

This clonotype was counted once. The gene calls are TRBV2 and TRBJ1-1, with TRBD1 identical over 7 bases. J gave up 6 bases and V 4 bases, and 11 bases lay outside the gene matches. CDR1 SNHLY and CDR2 FYNNEI come from the germline V gene. The CDR3 totals 15 residues. The CDR3 protein is CASSGTNTGVAEAFF. CDR3 in DNA: TGTGCCAGCAGTGGGACAAATACAGGGGTCGCTGAAGCTTTCTTT.

This rearrangement joins TRBV5-1 to TRBJ2-7; 7 bases agree with TRBD2. The germline gives CDR1 SGHRS, CDR2 YFSETQ. V was clipped by 2 bases and J by 2 bases; unmatched bases: 4. The CDR3 sequence is 14 residues long. In DNA, the CDR3 is TGCGCCAGCAGCTTCGAGCGGGGTCCCTACGAGCAGTACTTC. Protein sequence: CASSFERGPYEQYF.